A single sample gave rise to the 30 T cell receptor beta chains below, sequenced in a study of identical twins. One entry per CDR3 protein, called by TCRdb with MiXCR from the 5' RACE reads. The sample carries 540,000 or so distinct CDR3 sequences, 20% to 25% recorded once. Another study also made use of these data, one on yellow fever vaccine responses in identical twins.

The sequenced sample was CD4+ T cells sorted from blood. The receptors come from a woman younger than 30 in good health.

The chain is built from TRBV20-1 and TRBJ2-1; perhaps TRBD2 as D (6 bases). Germline V gene data show CDR1 as DFQATT and CDR2 as SNEGSKA (reference sequence). The CDR3 runs 15 residues. With 6 bases removed from V and 1 base from J, the gap between germline ends came to 16 bases. The CDR3 reads CSASWGVNSYNEQFF. In nucleotides, the CDR3 is TGCAGTGCGAGTTGGGGGGTCAATTCCTACAATGAGCAGTTCTTC.

The sample holds a few counts of this clonotype. The genes are TRBV10-3 and TRBJ2-5; tentative D call: TRBD2 (6 bases). Germline CDR1 reads ENHRY; CDR2 reads SYGVKD. The CDR3 totals 12 residues. V lost 8 bases and J lost 3, with 10 bases in between. The CDR3 nucleotides are TGTGCCATCGGGGGACTGGAAGAGACCCAGTACTTC. Translation gives CAIGGLEETQYF.

The chain combines TRBV10-3 with TRBJ2-3, with TRBD1 matching over 9 bases. Germline values: CDR1 ENHRY, CDR2 SYGVKD. J gave up 3 bases and V 5 bases, and 3 bases lay outside the gene matches. The CDR3 consists of 14 residues. CDR3 bases: TGTGCCATCAGTTGGACAGGGGTTACAGATACGCAGTATTTT. Translation gives CAISWTGVTDTQYF.

This clonotype was seen only once. The chain joins TRBV12-3 or TRBV12-4 to TRBJ1-2; 10 bases map to TRBD1. Trimming at V came to 5 bases and at J to 7 bases, leaving 4 bases not matched to a gene. The CDR3 contains 13 residues. CDR3 protein: CASSGQGGGGYTF. The DNA of the CDR3 is TGTGCCAGCAGTGGACAGGGGGGAGGTGGCTACACCTTC.

Points on this clonotype: This sequence may be a read error, since a much larger clone differs from it by one base. The J gene is TRBJ2-3, the V gene TRBV9, with D unclear. Germline V CDR1 and CDR2: SGDLS, YYNGEE. The CDR3 runs to 15 residues. V shed 1 base and J shed 1 base, with 10 bases lying between them. CDR3 residues: CASSVSARRTDTQYF. Written as DNA, the CDR3 is TGTGCCAGCAGCGTATCAGCGAGGCGCACAGATACGCAGTATTTT.

The V call is TRBV10-3, the J call TRBJ1-4, with unresolved D. This CDR3 is built from 13 residues. Trimming pared 4 bases from V and 5 bases from J, leaving 8 bases between. Per germline, CDR1 ENHRY and CDR2 SYGVKD. DNA for the CDR3: TGTGCCATCAGTGGCCACTCCAATGAAAAACTGTTTTTT. This sequence encodes CAISGHSNEKLFF.

The chain employs TRBV18 and TRBJ2-7; TRBD2 agrees at 8 bases. From germline, CDR1 is KGHSH and CDR2 LQKENI. This CDR3 spans 14 amino acids. Trimming took 4 bases from V and 4 from J; bases not matched to a gene: 6. The CDR3 region is CASSRSGILYEQYF. The CDR3 DNA is TGTGCCAGCTCACGTAGCGGGATCTTATACGAGCAGTACTTC.

A few counts support this clonotype. The chain uses TRBV19 and TRBJ2-3; tentatively, D is TRBD2 (6 bases). Germline V gene sequence: CDR1 LNHDA, CDR2 SQIVND (reference sequence). The CDR3 contains 15 residues. Trimming left V 5 bases short and J 3 bases short, with 15 bases between. The CDR3, as DNA: TGTGCCAGTAGTTTCGGACTACCCCTAACAGATACGCAGTATTTT. It specifies CASSFGLPLTDTQYF.

This clonotype was picked up a small number of times. The chain couples TRBV4-1 to TRBJ1-6, with a tentative D call TRBD1 (5 bases). Germline lookup yields CDR1 MGHRA and CDR2 YSYEKL. The CDR3 covers 16 residues. V was clipped by 0 bases and J by 8 bases, with 14 bases between them. CDR3 in DNA: TGCGCCAGCAGCCAAGATCATGGGGCCCTCTATTCACCCCTCCACTTT. Translation: CASSQDHGALYSPLHF.

The V and J genes are TRBV5-1 and TRBJ2-1, with 11 bases identical to TRBD2. Per the germline V gene, CDR1 is SGHRS and CDR2 is YFSETQ. The junction had 6 bases not matched to a gene; V was cut back by 5 bases and J by 5 bases. This CDR3 is 15 amino acids long. The CDR3 DNA follows: TGCGCCAGCAGTTATAGCGGGAGGGCAAACAATGAGCAGTTCTTC. Translating gives CASSYSGRANNEQFF. Together with reference TRBV5-1 and TRBJ2-1, the CDR3 gives the full variable domain: KAGVTQTPRYLIKTRGQQVTLSCSPISGHRSVSWYQQTPGQGLQFLFEYFSETQRNKGNFPGRFSGRQFSNSRSEMNVSTLELGDSALYLCASSYSGRANNEQFFGPGTRLTVL.

This clonotype was recorded at least ten times. The chain is built from TRBV4-1 and TRBJ1-1; D unresolved. The CDR3 length is 15 residues. Trimming left V 1 base short and J 2 bases short, with 11 bases between. The germline gives CDR1 MGHRA, CDR2 YSYEKL. Here the CDR3 reads CASSQVTPTNTEAFF. As DNA, the CDR3 is TGCGCCAGCAGCCAAGTTACTCCAACAAACACTGAAGCTTTCTTT.

This clonotype was detected a few times. This chain joins TRBV19 and TRBJ2-1; 9 nucleotides line up with TRBD1. J lost 7 bases, V lost 3 bases, and 19 bases had no gene match. Per the germline V gene, CDR1 is LNHDA and CDR2 is SQIVND (reference sequence). The CDR3 loop spans 19 amino acids. CDR3 DNA: TGTGCCAGTAGTATGTACCCATATGCCTCACAGGGGGCGAAGAATGAGCAGTTCTTC. It is translated as CASSMYPYASQGAKNEQFF.

The table lists this clonotype with a few counts. The chain joins TRBV5-1 to TRBJ1-1; D is unresolved. The CDR3 length is 14 residues. Looked up from germline, CDR1 is SGHRS and CDR2 is YFSETQ. V lost 4 bases and J 0 bases, leaving 10 bases between the germline ends. The CDR3 coding sequence is TGCGCCAGCAGCAAGGACGGGATGAACACTGAAGCTTTCTTT. This gives the protein CASSKDGMNTEAFF.

This clonotype was recorded a few times. This chain joins TRBV4-1 and TRBJ2-3, with unresolved D. There are 14 residues in the CDR3. The V and J ends lost 0 bases and 6 bases respectively, with 10 bases between them. Germline CDR1 is MGHRA and CDR2 is YSYEKL. CDR3 loop: CASSQERMGDTQYF. The CDR3 nucleotides are TGCGCCAGCAGCCAAGAACGGATGGGGGATACGCAGTATTTT.

The gene calls are TRBV11-1 and TRBJ2-2, with 8 bases that match TRBD2. J gave up 0 bases and V 0 bases, and 6 bases lay outside the gene matches. The CDR3 consists of 18 residues. The germline V gene encodes CDR1 SGHAT and CDR2 FQDESV (reference sequence). The CDR3 loop is CASSLARSGRANTGELFF. CDR3 coding DNA: TGTGCCAGCAGCTTAGCGAGGAGCGGGAGAGCGAACACCGGGGAGCTGTTTTTT.

This clonotype showed up just a few times. The chain has TRBV14 and TRBJ2-3; D unresolved. Germline V CDR1 and CDR2: SGHDN, FVKESK. The CDR3 extends over 13 amino acids. V lost 0 bases and J lost 3, with 4 bases in between. Here the CDR3 reads CASSQDRTDTQYF. CDR3 in DNA: TGTGCCAGCAGCCAAGATCGGACAGATACGCAGTATTTT.

This clonotype was seen just once. The rearrangement uses TRBV5-7 and TRBJ2-2; D perhaps matches TRBD2 (5 bases). TRBV5-7 is given ORF status, its function remaining uncertain. Trimming stripped 9 bases from V and 7 bases from J, with 19 bases between. The CDR3 runs 14 residues. The CDR3 is CAMSHGVLCGELFF. CDR3 DNA: TGTGCCATGAGCCACGGGGTCCTCTGCGGGGAGCTGTTTTTT.

This clonotype was observed a few times. This chain connects TRBV4-1 to TRBJ2-6; 7 bases are shared with TRBD2. V was pared by 1 base and J by 4 bases, with 7 bases of the junction left unmatched. Germline CDR1 is MGHRA and CDR2 is YSYEKL. The CDR3 runs to 17 residues. CDR3 in DNA: TGCGCCAGCAGCCAAGTAGGTCGGGGGGACGGGGCCAACGTCCTGACTTTC. This sequence encodes CASSQVGRGDGANVLTF.

The chain is built from TRBV12-3 or TRBV12-4 and TRBJ2-1; no definite D call. There are 13 residues in the CDR3. The V gene lost 5 bases and the J gene lost 8 bases, with 13 bases spanning the gap. For the CDR3, the DNA is TGTGCCAGCAGTCGGCGTACAAGCGATGAGCAGTTCTTC. It specifies CASSRRTSDEQFF.

The chain links TRBV3-1 to TRBJ2-2, with D unclear. The CDR3 runs to 13 residues. CDR1 LGHDT and CDR2 YNNKEL come from the germline V gene (reference sequence). The germline V and J ends were trimmed by 3 bases and 0 bases, with 2 bases remaining between them. CDR3: CASSHPNTGELFF. The DNA of the CDR3 is TGTGCCAGCAGCCATCCGAACACCGGGGAGCTGTTTTTT.

This clonotype has a count of ten or more. The chain recombines TRBV20-1 with TRBJ1-2; D remains unclear. Germline V CDR1 and CDR2: DFQATT, SNEGSKA (reference sequence). The CDR3 spans 10 residues. V was pared by 0 bases and J by 8 bases, with 4 bases between. CDR3 sequence: CSARDLGYTF. For the CDR3, the DNA is TGCAGTGCTAGAGATCTCGGCTACACCTTC.

This clonotype was counted once. The chain couples TRBV29-1 to TRBJ2-1, with D perhaps TRBD1 (6 bases). From germline, CDR1 is SQVTM and CDR2 ANQGSEA. V shed 2 bases and J shed 5 bases, with 19 bases lying between them. The CDR3 has 16 amino acids. CDR3 protein: CSVEPWRQETNNEQFF. The CDR3, as DNA: TGCAGCGTTGAACCATGGAGACAGGAGACGAACAATGAGCAGTTCTTC.

This sequence joins TRBV29-1 and TRBJ2-3, with 9 positions matching TRBD1. J was trimmed by 4 bases and V by 5 bases; bases with no gene match: 16. The CDR3 is 17 residues long. Germline CDR1 SQVTM, CDR2 ANQGSEA. The CDR3 loop is CSVHTQTGGRGADTQYF. Here the CDR3 DNA reads TGCAGCGTTCATACGCAGACAGGGGGAAGAGGGGCAGATACGCAGTATTTT.

V usage is TRBV6-4 and J usage is TRBJ2-2, with 7 bases lining up with TRBD1. V dropped 6 bases and J dropped 6; count of bases not matched to a gene: 4. Germline V CDR1 and CDR2: MRHNA, SNTAGT. This CDR3 comprises 13 residues. The CDR3 loop is CASRHTGAGELFF. The CDR3 bases are TGTGCCAGCAGGCACACAGGGGCCGGGGAGCTGTTTTTT.

This clonotype was seen a few times. The rearrangement links TRBV7-9 to TRBJ2-1, with 7 bases lining up with TRBD2. The CDR3 runs 14 residues. V was clipped by 6 bases and J by 5 bases; unmatched bases: 7. The germline CDR1 and CDR2 sequences are SEHNR and FQNEAQ (reference sequence). The CDR3 here is CASSRSGTDNEQFF. The CDR3 region has the DNA TGTGCCAGCAGTCGAAGCGGGACCGACAATGAGCAGTTCTTC. Variable domain in full (rest from reference TRBV7-9 and TRBJ2-1): DTGVSQNPRHKITKRGQNVTFRCDPISEHNRLYWYRQTLGQGPEFLTYFQNEAQLEKSRLLSDRFSAERPKGSFSTLEIQRTEQGDSAMYLCASSRSGTDNEQFFGPGTRLTVL.

The chain carries TRBV7-3 and TRBJ2-2, with 12 bases lining up with TRBD2. Germline-derived CDR1 and CDR2 are SGHTA and FQGTGA. The CDR3 covers 17 residues. J was trimmed by 5 bases and V by 1 base; bases with no gene match: 5. CDR3 sequence: CASSLRPTSGRTGELFF. In nucleotides, the CDR3 is TGTGCCAGCAGCTTAAGACCGACTAGCGGGAGAACCGGGGAGCTGTTTTTT.

The J gene is TRBJ2-7, the V gene TRBV5-1; TRBD2 matches 7 bases. This CDR3 comprises 16 residues. V shed 2 bases, J shed 3 bases, and the junction held 11 bases outside the gene matches. CDR1 is SGHRS and CDR2 is YFSETQ in the germline V gene. CDR3 sequence: CASSLHSASGNYEQYF. The CDR3 region has the DNA TGCGCCAGCAGCTTACATTCGGCTAGCGGAAACTACGAGCAGTACTTC.

There are a few counts of this clonotype. The CDR3 here is CASSPGLAGRSEQFF. CDR3 coding DNA: TGTGCCAGCAGTCCGGGACTAGCGGGGAGAAGTGAGCAGTTCTTC. The V call is TRBV7-7, the J call TRBJ2-1, with 13 bases identical to TRBD2. J gave up 9 bases and V 6 bases, and 8 bases lay outside the gene matches. This CDR3 has 15 residues. In germline, CDR1 is SSHAT, CDR2 FNYEAQ (reference sequence).

This clonotype was observed a handful of times. This chain links TRBV7-9 with TRBJ1-4; no reliable D call. The CDR3 totals 14 residues. Germline-derived CDR1 and CDR2 are SEHNR and FQNEAQ (reference sequence). V dropped 5 bases and J dropped 4 bases, with 11 bases sitting between them. This chain's CDR3 is CASSPREINEKLFF. In nucleotides, the CDR3 is TGTGCCAGCAGCCCGAGGGAAATTAATGAAAAACTGTTTTTT.

J is TRBJ1-6 and V is TRBV28; 7 bases are a match to TRBD1. Germline CDR1 MDHEN, CDR2 SYDVKM. The CDR3 runs 16 residues. With 6 bases clipped from V and 0 bases from J, the junction kept 5 bases outside the gene matches. Here the CDR3 reads CASRTQGNSYNSPLHF. CDR3 bases: TGTGCCAGCAGGACACAGGGGAACTCCTATAATTCACCCCTCCACTTT.